Sequencing of this T cell receptor beta chain was carried out in a study of Tregs in tolerant kidney transplant recipients. Study-level information: Related graft donors supplied nonmyeloablative bone marrow transplants, and mixed chimerism was transient. Whole-study findings and limits: Findings come from small patient numbers and require larger validation. No direct test of biological reproducibility was done here.

A note on this clone: Its target is not known.

CDR1 MDHEN and CDR2 SYDVKM come from the germline V gene. The CDR3 is 15 amino acids. The V end was cut by 10 bases, the J end by 4 bases, with 23 bases between. CD4+CD25+CD127- Tregs, CD4+CD25- non-Tregs, CD4 and CD8 cells were sorted. Sequenced by immunoSEQ multiplex PCR; TCRdb stores in-frame clones only, minus some. The sample consists of some 66,000 clones, roughly 92% of them appearing once. J is TRBJ2-7 and V is TRBV28; tentative D call: TRBD2 (6 bases). This clonotype originated in a human donor who received a combined kidney and bone marrow transplant. This material consisted of CD8+ T cells from blood, taken before the transplant. CDR3 protein: CAIPWSGLSYYEQYF. The CDR3, as DNA: TGTGCCATCCCATGGTCGGGACTTTCCTATTACGAGCAGTACTTC.